This entry concerns a single T cell receptor (beta chain). These data come from a study of blood T cells in healthy people across ages. The authors ran a second PCR of about 7 to 11 cycles using a sample-barcoded 5' primer and a J-beta primer mix. TCRdb reanalysed the 5' RACE reads using MiXCR and keeps one entry per CDR3 protein. The sample lists hundreds of thousands of distinct CDR3 sequences, roughly 60% occurring once. Deletions cut 2 bases from V and 0 bases from J, with 15 bases between. This CDR3 is built from 17 residues. This receptor was identified in a man aged 30-40 years in good health. Sequenced material: blood. V gene TRBV12-3 or TRBV12-4 combines with J gene TRBJ2-3; perhaps TRBD2 as D (6 bases). Here the CDR3 DNA reads TGTGCCAGCAGTTTATGGCGGGAAACCCAGAGCACAGATACGCAGTATTTT. Its protein product is CASSLWRETQSTDTQYF.